Following are 32 T cell receptor beta chains from one sample sequenced in a study of shared clonotypes between healthy human individuals. Libraries were prepared by immunoSEQ multiplex PCR; TCRdb keeps only in-frame clonotypes and omits some of them. The sample yields approximately 2.5 million clones, around nine tenths seen once. Source material: naive CD4+ T cells sorted from blood. As for subset: CD45RA+ positively selected. Source of these receptors: a man younger than 35 in good health.

To note about this clone: Different DNA sequences within this sample yield the same CDR3. This sequence joins TRBV6-1 and TRBJ2-5, with TRBD2 matching over 11 bases. This CDR3 has 16 amino acids. J was trimmed by 5 bases and V by 0 bases; bases with no gene match: 5. The germline V gene has CDR1 MNHNS and CDR2 SASEGT. The DNA of the CDR3 is TGTGCCAGCAGTGAAGCCCTAGCGGGAGGCCAGGAGACCCAGTACTTC. Amino acid sequence: CASSEALAGGQETQYF.

The rearrangement joins TRBV30 to TRBJ1-4; 9 bases match TRBD1. Trimming at V came to 8 bases and at J to 4 bases, leaving 11 bases not matched to a gene. The CDR3 extends over 15 amino acids. Germline V lookup: CDR1 GTSNPN, CDR2 SVGIG (reference sequence). CDR3 bases: TGTGCCGAGGGACAGGGAAAGGGGCTTAATGAAAAACTGTTTTTT. Amino acid sequence: CAEGQGKGLNEKLFF.

The V and J genes are TRBV27 and TRBJ2-7, with a weak D call TRBD1 (5 bases). Germline V gene lookup returns CDR1 MNHEY and CDR2 SMNVEV (reference sequence). The CDR3 extends over 13 amino acids. The V and J ends lost 4 bases and 3 bases respectively, with 10 bases between them. The CDR3 DNA sequence: TGTGCCAGCAGTTCCAGGGTACACTACGAGCAGTACTTC. Translating gives CASSSRVHYEQYF.

This clone came up once. At one boundary the junction diverges from the germline segment, which might be a read error. The genes are TRBV6-4 and TRBJ1-2; D remains unclear. The CDR3 loop spans 11 amino acids. CDR1 MRHNA and CDR2 SNTAGT come from the germline V gene. The CDR3 sequence is CASSDSTARSF. DNA of the CDR3: TGTGCCAGCAGTGACTCCACAGCCCGTTCCTTC.

A single count supports this clone. This rearrangement joins TRBV18 to TRBJ1-1; TRBD1 might be the D (6 bases). V shed 5 bases and J shed 5 bases, with 18 bases lying between them. Germline values: CDR1 KGHSH, CDR2 LQKENI. The CDR3 length is 15 residues. CDR3 in DNA: TGTGCCAGCTCAATGGGTCCACACACAGGGACTGAAGCTTTCTTT. Translation gives CASSMGPHTGTEAFF.

There are a few counts of this clone. The same CDR3 is also encoded by other DNA sequences in this sample. CDR3 region: CASSIVGAVTGELFF. Written as DNA, the CDR3 is TGTGCCAGTAGTATCGTAGGGGCTGTCACCGGGGAGCTGTTTTTT. The V call is TRBV19, the J call TRBJ2-2; TRBD1 might be the D (5 bases). Deletions cut 3 bases from V and 4 bases from J, with 12 bases between. The CDR3 consists of 15 residues. CDR1 is LNHDA, CDR2 SQIVND, per germline (reference sequence).

The V call is TRBV5-6, the J call TRBJ2-3; D is possibly TRBD2 (6 bases). V lost 0 bases and J 7 bases, leaving 15 bases between the germline ends. Germline loops: CDR1 SGHDT, CDR2 YYEEEE. This CDR3 spans 15 amino acids. This chain's CDR3 is CASSLAGELKYTQYF. DNA of the CDR3: TGTGCCAGCAGCTTGGCGGGGGAGCTTAAGTATACGCAGTATTTT. Complete variable domain (other parts from reference TRBV5-6 and TRBJ2-3): DAGVTQSPTHLIKTRGQQVTLRCSPKSGHDTVSWYQQALGQGPQFIFQYYEEEERQRGNFPDRFSGHQFPNYSSELNVNALLLGDSALYLCASSLAGELKYTQYFGPGTRLTVL.

The V call is TRBV11-2, the J call TRBJ1-2; D is unresolved. The CDR3 sequence is 13 residues long. Germline CDR1 is SGHAT and CDR2 is FQNNGV. Trimming stripped 5 bases from V and 6 bases from J, with 13 bases between. The CDR3 DNA reads TGTGCCAGCAGCCAAGCACGGTCGGATGGCTACACCTTC. This codes for CASSQARSDGYTF. The full variable domain, completed using reference TRBV11-2 and TRBJ1-2, is EAGVAQSPRYKIIEKRQSVAFWCNPISGHATLYWYQQILGQGPKLLIQFQNNGVVDDSQLPKDRFSAERLKGVDSTLKIQPAKLEDSAVYLCASSQARSDGYTFGSGTRLTVV.

The rearrangement links TRBV6-1 to TRBJ1-2; TRBD1 is a possible D gene (6 bases). The germline V and J ends were trimmed by 2 bases and 8 bases, with 9 bases remaining between them. The CDR3 is made up of 12 amino acids. In germline, CDR1 is MNHNS, CDR2 SASEGT. CDR3 amino acids: CASSETGFGYTF. CDR3 bases: TGTGCCAGCAGTGAAACAGGGTTCGGCTACACCTTC.

The genes are TRBV20-1 and TRBJ2-7; D perhaps matches TRBD1 (6 bases). The CDR3 totals 11 residues. Trimming removed 3 bases from V and 6 bases from J, with 9 bases in between. Germline-derived CDR1 and CDR2 are DFQATT and SNEGSKA (reference sequence). The CDR3 loop reads CSASTGSEQYF. CDR3 bases: TGCAGTGCTAGTACAGGGAGCGAGCAGTACTTC.

The chain uses TRBV7-8 and TRBJ2-7, with TRBD2 identical over 9 bases. This CDR3 is built from 15 residues. The V gene end was trimmed by 5 bases and the J gene end by 1 base; junction bases not matched to a gene: 6. Germline V gene sequence: CDR1 SGHVS, CDR2 FQNEAQ. In DNA, the CDR3 is TGTGCCAGCAGCCCGTTGACTAGCGGATCCTACGAGCAGTACTTC. It is translated as CASSPLTSGSYEQYF.

This clone was seen once. CDR3 coding DNA: TGTGCCAGCAGCCCTAAATCGCCGGGACTAGGGAAAGAGACCCAGTACTTC. As protein: CASSPKSPGLGKETQYF. The chain uses TRBV7-2 and TRBJ2-5, with TRBD2 identical over 8 bases. The trim removed 5 bases at V and 3 bases at J, leaving 14 bases unmatched. The CDR3 has 17 amino acids. In germline, CDR1 is SGHTA, CDR2 FQGNSA.

This chain links TRBV10-2 with TRBJ2-7; D unclear. In germline, CDR1 is WSHSY, CDR2 SAAADI. The CDR3 has 13 amino acids. Trimming took 7 bases from V and 7 from J, leaving 17 bases between them. The CDR3 protein is CASNSGGTWEQYF. The CDR3, as DNA: TGCGCCAGCAACTCCGGCGGAACTTGGGAGCAGTACTTC.

The rearrangement uses TRBV16 and TRBJ2-7; TRBD1 agrees at 10 bases. Germline CDR1 and CDR2: KGHSY and FQNENV. V was pared by 1 base and J by 5 bases, with 2 bases of the junction left unmatched. The CDR3 is made up of 14 amino acids. DNA of the CDR3: TGTGCCAGCAGCCAATTGGACAGGGGGAACGAGCAGTACTTC. Translated: CASSQLDRGNEQYF.

The chain carries TRBV11-2 and TRBJ1-4, with D unclear. The CDR3 has 14 amino acids. Per germline, CDR1 SGHAT and CDR2 FQNNGV. Trimming took off 2 bases at V and 8 bases at J, with 12 bases between the two ends. The CDR3 nucleotides read TGTGCCAGCAGCTTATGGGAGATAGGCGAAAAACTGTTTTTT. Protein product: CASSLWEIGEKLFF.

The chain carries TRBV7-8 and TRBJ1-6, with D unclear. Trimming left V 3 bases short and J 9 bases short, with 6 bases between. CDR3 length equals 12 residues. CDR1 is SGHVS, CDR2 FQNEAQ, per germline. As DNA, the CDR3 is TGTGCCAGCAGCTTTTCGGGTTCACCCCTCCACTTT. Protein sequence: CASSFSGSPLHF.

The rearrangement links TRBV29-1 to TRBJ2-3; the D gene could be TRBD1 or TRBD2 (5 bases each). The CDR3 extends over 15 amino acids. Germline CDR1 SQVTM, CDR2 ANQGSEA. Trimming stripped 5 bases from V and 0 bases from J, with 15 bases between. The CDR3 is CSVPRDGQSTDTQYF. The CDR3 nucleotides are TGCAGCGTTCCTCGGGACGGACAAAGCACAGATACGCAGTATTTT.

Worth noting for this clone: At one of its ends the junction is not consistent with the germline gene, which may arise from a read error. CDR3 in amino acids: CASSLETGYSSYGYTF. The CDR3 DNA reads TGTGCCAGTAGTCTAGAGACAGGGTATTCCTCGTATGGCTACACCTTC. V is TRBV19 and J is TRBJ1-2, with 7 positions matching TRBD1. CDR1 LNHDA and CDR2 SQIVND come from the germline V gene (reference sequence). This CDR3 spans 16 amino acids.

This sequence joins TRBV15 and TRBJ2-3; the match to TRBD2 covers 14 bases. The CDR3 is made up of 16 amino acids. Per the germline V gene, CDR1 is LNHNV and CDR2 is YYDKDF (reference sequence). Trimming at V came to 6 bases and at J to 6 bases, leaving 8 bases not matched to a gene. The CDR3 loop is CATRRGLAGEVDTQYF. The CDR3 bases are TGTGCCACCAGAAGGGGACTAGCGGGGGAAGTGGATACGCAGTATTTT.

J is TRBJ2-5 and V is TRBV29-1, with TRBD1 identical over 10 bases. Per germline, CDR1 SQVTM and CDR2 ANQGSEA. Unmatched junction bases numbered 7, after V lost 6 bases and J lost 3 bases. This CDR3 is built from 14 residues. The CDR3 DNA reads as TGCAGCGTAGCTACAGGGACAGGGGAAGAGACCCAGTACTTC. The encoded protein is CSVATGTGEETQYF.

With regard to this clone: The same CDR3 also results from other DNA sequences found in this sample. This chain joins TRBV30 and TRBJ1-2, with D perhaps matching TRBD1 (5 bases). The CDR3 is 14 residues long. Germline V gene data show CDR1 as GTSNPN and CDR2 as SVGIG (reference sequence). V lost 0 bases to trimming and J lost 4 bases, with 12 bases between them. The CDR3 DNA is TGTGCCTGGAGTGTACAGGCAGGGCTCTATGGCTACACCTTC. This translates into CAWSVQAGLYGYTF.

A single count supports this clone. The chain carries TRBV5-1 and TRBJ2-2; no firm D call. Per the germline V gene, CDR1 is SGHRS and CDR2 is YFSETQ. V gave up 4 bases and J gave up 3 bases, with 10 bases separating them. There are 14 residues in the CDR3. CDR3 sequence reads: CASSTDGYTGELFF. CDR3 coding DNA: TGCGCCAGCAGCACCGACGGATACACCGGGGAGCTGTTTTTT.

This clone was seen a few times. The DNA of the CDR3 is TGTGCCAGCAGTGAATTCAGTTCCTCCTACGAGCAGTACTTC. This encodes CASSEFSSSYEQYF. This sequence joins TRBV25-1 and TRBJ2-7; D remains ambiguous. The CDR3 loop spans 14 amino acids. Per germline, CDR1 MGHDK and CDR2 SYGVNS. V dropped 1 base and J dropped 0 bases, with 7 bases sitting between them.

This clone appeared a single time. The rearrangement uses TRBV5-1 and TRBJ2-3, with D perhaps matching TRBD1 (6 bases). Per the germline V gene, CDR1 is SGHRS and CDR2 is YFSETQ. The CDR3 has 15 amino acids. V lost 0 bases and J 5 bases, leaving 13 bases between the germline ends. The CDR3 sequence is CASSLGSGGKDTQYF. CDR3 coding DNA: TGCGCCAGCAGCTTGGGTTCTGGGGGCAAAGATACGCAGTATTTT. Based on the CDR3 plus reference TRBV5-1 and TRBJ2-3, the full variable domain is KAGVTQTPRYLIKTRGQQVTLSCSPISGHRSVSWYQQTPGQGLQFLFEYFSETQRNKGNFPGRFSGRQFSNSRSEMNVSTLELGDSALYLCASSLGSGGKDTQYFGPGTRLTVL.

The CDR3 is CASSLAGIFSSGANVLTF. CDR3 nucleotide sequence: TGTGCCAGCAGCTTAGCGGGTATTTTTAGCTCTGGGGCCAACGTCCTGACTTTC. The chain combines TRBV13 with TRBJ2-6; no clear D. This CDR3 has 18 residues. Germline V gives CDR1 PRHDT, CDR2 FYEKMQ (reference sequence). Trimming left V 1 base short and J 0 bases short, with 13 bases between.

The chain combines TRBV19 with TRBJ2-3; 16 positions match TRBD2. The length of the CDR3 is 15 residues. Trimming took 6 bases from V and 8 from J; bases not matched to a gene: 5. Germline-derived CDR1 and CDR2 are LNHDA and SQIVND (reference sequence). The CDR3 here is CASSGTSGRATTQYF. In nucleotides, the CDR3 is TGTGCCAGTAGCGGGACTAGCGGGAGGGCCACTACGCAGTATTTT. Using reference TRBV19 and TRBJ2-3 for the parts outside the CDR3, the full variable domain is DGGITQSPKYLFRKEGQNVTLSCEQNLNHDAMYWYRQDPGQGLRLIYYSQIVNDFQKGDIAEGYSVSREKKESFPLTVTSAQKNPTAFYLCASSGTSGRATTQYFGPGTRLTVL.

The rearrangement joins TRBV19 to TRBJ2-1; D is possibly TRBD2 (7 bases). CDR1 is LNHDA and CDR2 is SQIVND in the germline V gene (reference sequence). Trimming took off 7 bases at V and 12 bases at J, with 16 bases between the two ends. CDR3 length: 12 residues. CDR3 nucleotides: TGTGCCAGTACCATGGGGGGGGCGCGGCAGTTCTTC. It is translated as CASTMGGARQFF. The entire variable domain, with the rest obtained from reference TRBV19 and TRBJ2-1, is as follows: DGGITQSPKYLFRKEGQNVTLSCEQNLNHDAMYWYRQDPGQGLRLIYYSQIVNDFQKGDIAEGYSVSREKKESFPLTVTSAQKNPTAFYLCASTMGGARQFFGPGTRLTVL.

The CDR3 DNA sequence: TGTGCCAGCAACAGGGACTATGGCTACACCTTC. This codes for CASNRDYGYTF. The chain links TRBV2 to TRBJ1-2, with TRBD1 as a possible D gene (6 bases). The CDR3 has 11 amino acids. Germline assignment: CDR1 SNHLY and CDR2 FYNNEI. Trimming took 7 bases from V and 3 from J, leaving 6 bases between them.

V gene TRBV10-3 combines with J gene TRBJ2-5, with D hard to call. This CDR3 is 13 amino acids long. Germline CDR1 and CDR2: ENHRY and SYGVKD. Trimming took 0 bases from V and 5 from J, leaving 7 bases between them. The CDR3 DNA is TGTGCCATCAGTGAGTCGCCCGCGGAGACCCAGTACTTC. This codes for CAISESPAETQYF.

V and J are TRBV6-1 and TRBJ1-2, with a weak D call TRBD1 (6 bases). The CDR3 sequence is 13 residues long. Germline CDR1 is MNHNS and CDR2 is SASEGT. V shed 3 bases and J shed 14 bases, with 19 bases lying between them. The CDR3 nucleotides read TGTGCCAGCAGTGACCCCGGGGAGGGGGTAAAAACCTTC. Amino acids: CASSDPGEGVKTF.

As DNA, the CDR3 is TGTGCCAGCAGACATGCGGGCAACACCGGGGAGCTGTTTTTT. Protein product: CASRHAGNTGELFF. J is TRBJ2-2 and V is TRBV6-5, with a possible D match to TRBD2 (5 bases). The CDR3 has 14 residues. Looked up from germline, CDR1 is MNHEY and CDR2 is SVGAGI. V was clipped by 6 bases and J by 2 bases, with 10 bases between them.

The V and J genes are TRBV28 and TRBJ1-1; 10 bases align to TRBD1. Losses at the gene ends were 6 bases for V and 6 bases for J; bases not matched to a gene: 13. CDR3 length: 16 residues. CDR1 MDHEN and CDR2 SYDVKM come from the germline V gene. The CDR3 nucleotides are TGTGCCAGCAGCCCAAGCGGGACAGGGGATGCCGCTGAAGCTTTCTTT. Residues: CASSPSGTGDAAEAFF.